This T cell receptor beta chain was identified in a study of blood T cell repertoires in COVID-19. Across the whole study: Researchers got acute and convalescent COVID-19 samples from the United States, Italy and Spain. Nucleic acid was either cDNA or gDNA, and it came from T cells, B-cell-depleted T cells, or PBMCs.

Unmatched junction bases numbered 3, after V lost 0 bases and J lost 2 bases. Looked up from germline, CDR1 is SGHRS and CDR2 is YFSETQ. The CDR3 spans 16 residues. Source study methods: Researchers report that nucleated cell counts were estimated from reference gene primer amplification. This table comes from immunoSEQ multiplex PCR, and its TCRdb copy is limited to in-frame clones, with some not included. From that table come the V and J calls and clone size; the DNA was used to work out D and trimming. The top ten hold approximately 3.6% of the sample, which has 120,000 or so clones, approximately 87% seen once.

The sequence came from a woman between 55 and 75 years old with acute or convalescent COVID-19. Sequences were obtained from peripheral blood. J is TRBJ2-3 and V is TRBV5-1; 10 nucleotides align to TRBD2. CDR3 coding DNA: TGCGCCAGCAGCTTGGACCTAGCGGGAGTCACAGATACGCAGTATTTT. This codes for CASSLDLAGVTDTQYF.